This entry lists 22 T cell receptor beta chains sequenced from one sample in a study of shared clonotypes between healthy human individuals. Method: immunoSEQ multiplex PCR; TCRdb's copy keeps in-frame clones and lacks some. The data hold 1,500,000 or so clones, with about 98.5% observed a single time. The sequenced sample was naive CD4+ T cells sorted from blood. Subset defined: CD45RA+ positively selected. The source of these receptors is a man younger than 40 in good health.

The chain joins TRBV5-1 to TRBJ2-5, with D unclear. The CDR3 has 15 amino acids. Germline CDR1 SGHRS, CDR2 YFSETQ. The germline V and J ends were trimmed by 0 bases and 5 bases, with 14 bases remaining between them. CDR3 DNA sequence: TGCGCCAGCAGCTTGGACGGACCTAAAGGGGAGACCCAGTACTTC. Translation: CASSLDGPKGETQYF.

In nucleotides, the CDR3 is TGTGCCAGCAGCCAAGGGACAGCGAAGGTCGGCGAGCAGTACTTC. It codes for CASSQGTAKVGEQYF. This chain connects TRBV4-2 to TRBJ2-7, with D perhaps TRBD1 (6 bases). The V end lost 1 base, the J end lost 6 bases, and 16 bases lay between the germline ends. The CDR3 covers 15 residues. From germline, CDR1 is LGHNA and CDR2 YNFKEQ.

The J gene is TRBJ2-3, the V gene TRBV18, with D possibly being TRBD2 (6 bases). Per germline, CDR1 KGHSH and CDR2 LQKENI. CDR3 length: 16 amino acids. Trimming pared 3 bases from V and 0 bases from J, leaving 13 bases between. The CDR3 protein is CASSPRSGTSTDTQYF. CDR3 bases: TGTGCCAGCTCACCTCGTAGCGGAACTAGCACAGATACGCAGTATTTT. The complete variable domain, with remaining parts taken from reference TRBV18 and TRBJ2-3, reads NAGVMQNPRHLVRRRGQEARLRCSPMKGHSHVYWYRQLPEEGLKFMVYLQKENIIDESGMPKERFSAEFPKEGPSILRIQQVVRGDSAAYFCASSPRSGTSTDTQYFGPGTRLTVL.

CDR3 sequence (DNA): TGTGCCAGCAGCCCAGGGGGTGTTAATGAAAAACTGTTTTTT. This encodes CASSPGGVNEKLFF. The chain uses TRBV5-4 and TRBJ1-4; 7 bases are a match to TRBD1. Per germline, CDR1 SGHNT and CDR2 YYREEE (reference sequence). Unmatched junction bases numbered 4, after V lost 4 bases and J lost 4 bases. CDR3 length: 14 amino acids.

The genes are TRBV19 and TRBJ2-7; 8 positions agree with TRBD1. The germline V gene encodes CDR1 LNHDA and CDR2 SQIVND (reference sequence). This CDR3 has 14 residues. V lost 4 bases and J lost 3; bases outside the gene matches: 5. Here the CDR3 reads CASSRTGRLYEQYF. The CDR3 region has the DNA TGTGCCAGTAGTAGGACAGGGAGGCTCTACGAGCAGTACTTC.

This clone appeared a single time. The chain couples TRBV19 to TRBJ1-5; 9 positions agree with TRBD1. The CDR3 is made up of 14 amino acids. CDR1 LNHDA and CDR2 SQIVND come from the germline V gene (reference sequence). V lost 8 bases, J lost 1 base, and 3 bases stayed unmatched. The CDR3 nucleotides read TGTGCCAGTTCGGACAGGGGAAGCAATCAGCCCCAGCATTTT. This sequence encodes CASSDRGSNQPQHF.

V and J are TRBV29-1 and TRBJ2-1; 8 nucleotides match TRBD1. CDR1 and CDR2 from the germline V gene are SQVTM and ANQGSEA. V dropped 7 bases and J dropped 2; count of bases not matched to a gene: 7. There are 14 residues in the CDR3. CDR3 coding DNA: TGCAGCGCCCAGGGGGCTAGCGCCTACAATGAGCAGTTCTTC. It yields the protein CSAQGASAYNEQFF.

This rearrangement joins TRBV6-6 to TRBJ2-3; a possible D gene is TRBD1 (5 bases). The germline CDR1 and CDR2 sequences are MNHNY and SVGAGI (reference sequence). Trimming pared 5 bases from V and 4 bases from J, leaving 16 bases between. This CDR3 has 15 amino acids. The chain's CDR3 is CASSQRDSRADTQYF. As DNA, the CDR3 is TGTGCCAGCAGTCAGCGAGACAGTAGAGCAGATACGCAGTATTTT.

A note on this clone: Other DNA sequences from this sample encode an identical CDR3 as well. This sequence joins TRBV7-9 and TRBJ1-1; 7 bases agree with TRBD1. Germline V gene data show CDR1 as SEHNR and CDR2 as FQNEAQ (reference sequence). J lost 6 bases, V lost 6 bases, and 4 bases had no gene match. The CDR3 loop spans 12 amino acids. The CDR3 coding sequence is TGTGCCAGCAGTACAGGGGTTGCTGAAGCTTTCTTT. Translating gives CASSTGVAEAFF.

The chain joins TRBV6-1 to TRBJ2-1, with 9 positions matching TRBD2. V shed 2 bases, J shed 6 bases, and the junction held 8 bases outside the gene matches. CDR1 and CDR2 (germline): MNHNS, SASEGT. The CDR3 loop spans 16 amino acids. DNA of the CDR3: TGTGCCAGCAGTGAAATAGCGGGAGATTCGTTCAATGAGCAGTTCTTC. As protein: CASSEIAGDSFNEQFF.

The chain combines TRBV5-4 with TRBJ2-7; D call uncertain. V shed 6 bases and J shed 6 bases, with 13 bases lying between them. CDR1 SGHNT and CDR2 YYREEE come from the germline V gene (reference sequence). The CDR3 runs 12 residues. This CDR3 reads CASTIPMGEQYF. The DNA of the CDR3 is TGTGCCAGCACCATCCCTATGGGCGAGCAGTACTTC.

V usage is TRBV13 and J usage is TRBJ2-1; 9 bases map to TRBD2. The CDR3 spans 15 residues. The V segment lost 6 bases and the J segment 2 bases; nucleotides outside the gene matches: 5. Germline V gives CDR1 PRHDT, CDR2 FYEKMQ (reference sequence). The CDR3 bases are TGTGCCAGCAGTAGATTAGCGGGAGCCTACAATGAGCAGTTCTTC. This codes for CASSRLAGAYNEQFF.

V gene TRBV4-1 combines with J gene TRBJ1-5, with TRBD1 as a possible D gene (5 bases). From germline, CDR1 is MGHRA and CDR2 YSYEKL. The CDR3 totals 15 residues. The germline V and J ends were trimmed by 1 base and 5 bases, with 12 bases remaining between them. CDR3 in amino acids: CASSQAGHGDQPQHF. CDR3 nucleotide sequence: TGCGCCAGCAGCCAAGCTGGACACGGAGATCAGCCCCAGCATTTT.

The chain carries TRBV29-1 and TRBJ2-7; TRBD2 matches at 7 bases. Germline V CDR1 and CDR2: SQVTM, ANQGSEA. With V trimmed by 2 bases and J by 4 bases, 5 bases remained unmatched. The CDR3 covers 13 residues. The chain's CDR3 is CSVEKGGQYEQYF. The CDR3 nucleotides read TGCAGCGTTGAAAAGGGAGGGCAGTACGAGCAGTACTTC.

The chain is built from TRBV2 and TRBJ2-6; the match to TRBD1 covers 7 bases. Unmatched junction bases numbered 6, after V lost 6 bases and J lost 4 bases. The germline V gene has CDR1 SNHLY and CDR2 FYNNEI. There are 15 residues in the CDR3. The CDR3, as DNA: TGTGCCAGCAGGTATGACAGGGCCGGGGCCAACGTCCTGACTTTC. It translates to CASRYDRAGANVLTF.

The chain is built from TRBV28 and TRBJ2-7; possibly TRBD1 or TRBD2 for D (5 bases each). Germline loops: CDR1 MDHEN, CDR2 SYDVKM. This CDR3 is 13 amino acids long. V shed 5 bases and J shed 7 bases, with 15 bases lying between them. The CDR3: CASSEGPRREQYF. The CDR3 DNA sequence: TGTGCCAGCAGTGAGGGGCCTCGGCGGGAGCAGTACTTC.

Concerning this clone: Other DNA variants within this sample encode the same CDR3. CDR3 nucleotide sequence: TGTGCCAGCTCTCGGGACAGGGGCCACGAGCAGTACTTC. Translation: CASSRDRGHEQYF. This sequence joins TRBV2 and TRBJ2-7; 10 positions match TRBD1. The trim removed 8 bases at V and 5 bases at J, leaving 6 bases unmatched. CDR3 length: 13 residues. Germline V gene data show CDR1 as SNHLY and CDR2 as FYNNEI.

This sequence joins TRBV7-2 and TRBJ2-3; 7 nucleotides agree with TRBD1. Per the germline V gene, CDR1 is SGHTA and CDR2 is FQGNSA. This CDR3 region has 16 residues. J gave up 6 bases and V 5 bases, and 14 bases lay outside the gene matches. This CDR3 is CASSQILTGPGDTQYF. The DNA for the CDR3 is TGTGCCAGCAGCCAAATTTTGACAGGGCCGGGGGATACGCAGTATTTT.

This clone was detected only once. The sample holds other DNA sequences that translate to the same CDR3. The genes are TRBV11-2 and TRBJ2-2; D call uncertain. With 1 base removed from V and 7 bases from J, the gap between germline ends came to 4 bases. Germline CDR1 is SGHAT and CDR2 is FQNNGV. This CDR3 contains 12 residues. CDR3 amino acids: CASSLASGELFF. Here the CDR3 DNA reads TGTGCCAGCAGCTTAGCAAGCGGGGAGCTGTTTTTT.

The rearrangement joins TRBV6-1 to TRBJ2-7, with TRBD2 matching over 9 bases. There are 13 residues in the CDR3. Germline V gene data show CDR1 as MNHNS and CDR2 as SASEGT. Unmatched junction bases numbered 5, after V lost 6 bases and J lost 5 bases. The CDR3 protein is CASRREGKNEQYF. The CDR3 DNA is TGTGCCAGCAGGCGGGAGGGCAAGAACGAGCAGTACTTC.

The chain links TRBV7-3 to TRBJ2-2; 13 nucleotides align to TRBD2. The CDR3 extends over 16 amino acids. The germline CDR1 and CDR2 sequences are SGHTA and FQGTGA. After removal of 5 bases from V and 8 bases from J, the junction contained 8 bases not matched to a gene. The CDR3 sequence: CASSPPGLAGEGELFF. The CDR3 nucleotides are TGTGCCAGCAGCCCGCCCGGACTAGCGGGAGAGGGGGAGCTGTTTTTT.

J is TRBJ2-5 and V is TRBV9; weak D call: TRBD2 (5 bases). The V gene's germline CDR1 is SGDLS and CDR2 YYNGEE. The CDR3 covers 17 residues. Trimming stripped 3 bases from V and 3 bases from J, with 21 bases between. The CDR3 DNA reads as TGTGCCAGCAGCGCCTCGACTACATTCAAAACCGAAGAGACCCAGTACTTC. Translation: CASSASTTFKTEETQYF.